The clone carrying this T cell receptor (beta chain) was counted once. Its antigen is undetermined. This entry comes from a study of early stage breast cancer tumors. Looking at the study overall: The ER+/PR+/HER2- tumors included 7 to 9 ductal and a few lobular carcinomas. Average read coverage per sample was roughly 9.3-fold.

Blood replicates held 0.5 ug DNA, tumor or normal breast about 1.5 ug, two each. Clones were read by immunoSEQ multiplex PCR, and TCRdb kept only the in-frame ones, dropping some. Of tens of thousands of clones in the sample, 72% were seen once. Study-level points and caveats: Tumor and normal breast were distinguished via blood comparison in about 90% of the 16 patients.

Sequencing input: blood. The clonotype originates from a person aged 45 to 59 with breast cancer.

The CDR3 coding sequence is TGCAGTGCTAGCGCTAAGCATGAGCAGTTCTTC. This encodes CSASAKHEQFF. The chain links TRBV20-1 to TRBJ2-1; D ambiguous. The germline V and J ends were trimmed by 3 bases and 8 bases, with 8 bases remaining between them. Per germline, CDR1 DFQATT and CDR2 SNEGSKA (reference sequence). This CDR3 contains 11 residues.